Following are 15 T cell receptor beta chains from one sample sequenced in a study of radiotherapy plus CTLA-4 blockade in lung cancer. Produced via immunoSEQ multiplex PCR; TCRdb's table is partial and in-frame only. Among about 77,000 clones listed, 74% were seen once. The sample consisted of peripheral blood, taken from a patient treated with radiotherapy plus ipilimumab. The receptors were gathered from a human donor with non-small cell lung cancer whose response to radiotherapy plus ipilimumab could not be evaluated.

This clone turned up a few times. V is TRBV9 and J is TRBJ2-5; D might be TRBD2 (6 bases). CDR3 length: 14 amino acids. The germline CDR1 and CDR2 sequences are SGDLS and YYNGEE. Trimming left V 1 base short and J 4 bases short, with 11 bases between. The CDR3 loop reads CASSVTGGVETQYF. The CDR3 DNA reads TGTGCCAGCAGCGTAACGGGCGGGGTAGAGACCCAGTACTTC.

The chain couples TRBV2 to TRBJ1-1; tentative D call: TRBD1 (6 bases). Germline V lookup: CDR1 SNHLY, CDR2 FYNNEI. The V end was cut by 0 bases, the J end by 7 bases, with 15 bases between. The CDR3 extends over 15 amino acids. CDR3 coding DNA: TGTGCCAGCAGTGAAGCCCACAGGGATAGTGTTGAAGCTTTCTTT. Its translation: CASSEAHRDSVEAFF.

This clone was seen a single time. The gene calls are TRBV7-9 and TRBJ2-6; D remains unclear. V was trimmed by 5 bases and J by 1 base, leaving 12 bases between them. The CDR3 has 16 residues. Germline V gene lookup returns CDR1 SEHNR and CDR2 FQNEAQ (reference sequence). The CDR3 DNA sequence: TGTGCCAGCAGCCCCCCCCTAGGATCTGGGGCCAACGTCCTGACTTTC. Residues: CASSPPLGSGANVLTF.

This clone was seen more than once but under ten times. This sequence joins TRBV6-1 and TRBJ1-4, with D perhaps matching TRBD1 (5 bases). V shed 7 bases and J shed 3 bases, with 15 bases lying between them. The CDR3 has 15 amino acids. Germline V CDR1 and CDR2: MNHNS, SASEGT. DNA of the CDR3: TGTGCCAGCATAGGCGGGGGGGAAGCTAATGAAAAACTGTTTTTT. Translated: CASIGGGEANEKLFF.

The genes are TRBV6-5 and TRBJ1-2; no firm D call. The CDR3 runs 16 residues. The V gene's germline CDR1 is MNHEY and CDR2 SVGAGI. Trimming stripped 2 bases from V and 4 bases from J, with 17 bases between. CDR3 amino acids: CASSYGGWDSGYGYTF. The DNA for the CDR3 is TGTGCCAGCAGTTACGGAGGGTGGGATTCCGGCTATGGCTACACCTTC.

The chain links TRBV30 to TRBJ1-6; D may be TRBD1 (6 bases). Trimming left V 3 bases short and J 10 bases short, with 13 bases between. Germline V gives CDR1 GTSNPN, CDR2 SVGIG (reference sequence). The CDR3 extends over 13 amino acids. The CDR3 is CAWRRQGNSPLHF. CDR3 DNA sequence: TGTGCCTGGAGAAGGCAGGGGAACTCACCCCTCCACTTT.

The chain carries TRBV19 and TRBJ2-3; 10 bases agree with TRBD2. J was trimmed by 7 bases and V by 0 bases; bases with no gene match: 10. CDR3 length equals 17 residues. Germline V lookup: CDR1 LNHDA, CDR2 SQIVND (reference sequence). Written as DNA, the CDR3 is TGTGCCAGTAGTATAGATCAGGCAGCGGGAGGGCTAAATACGCAGTATTTT. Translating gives CASSIDQAAGGLNTQYF.

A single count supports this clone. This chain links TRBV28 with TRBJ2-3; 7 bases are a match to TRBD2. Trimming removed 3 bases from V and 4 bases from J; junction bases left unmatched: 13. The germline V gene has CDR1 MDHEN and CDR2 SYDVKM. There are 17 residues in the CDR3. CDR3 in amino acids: CASSFGGWGGGADTQYF. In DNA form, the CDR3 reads TGTGCCAGCAGTTTTGGGGGGTGGGGCGGGGGTGCAGATACGCAGTATTTT.

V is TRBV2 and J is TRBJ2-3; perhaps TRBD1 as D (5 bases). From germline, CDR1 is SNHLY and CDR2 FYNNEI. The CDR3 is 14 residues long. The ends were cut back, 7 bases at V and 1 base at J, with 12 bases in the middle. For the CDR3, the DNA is TGTGCCAGCATTAGGGGCCTAGGCACAGATACGCAGTATTTT. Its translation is CASIRGLGTDTQYF.

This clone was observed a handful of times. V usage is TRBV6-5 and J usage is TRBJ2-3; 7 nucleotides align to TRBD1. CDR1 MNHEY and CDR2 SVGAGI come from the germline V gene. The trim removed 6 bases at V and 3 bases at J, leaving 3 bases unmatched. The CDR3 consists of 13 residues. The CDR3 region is CASRLQGTDTQYF. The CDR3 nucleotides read TGTGCCAGCAGGCTACAGGGGACAGATACGCAGTATTTT.

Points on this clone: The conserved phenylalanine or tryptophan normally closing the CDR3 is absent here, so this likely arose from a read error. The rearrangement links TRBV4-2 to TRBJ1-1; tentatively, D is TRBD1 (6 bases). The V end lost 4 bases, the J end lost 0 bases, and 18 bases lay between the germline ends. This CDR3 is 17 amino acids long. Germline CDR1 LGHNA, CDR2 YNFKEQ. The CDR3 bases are TGTGCCAGCAGCCCCAGGGGAGGGGAAGTCATGAACACTGAAGCTTTCCTT. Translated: CASSPRGGEVMNTEAFL.

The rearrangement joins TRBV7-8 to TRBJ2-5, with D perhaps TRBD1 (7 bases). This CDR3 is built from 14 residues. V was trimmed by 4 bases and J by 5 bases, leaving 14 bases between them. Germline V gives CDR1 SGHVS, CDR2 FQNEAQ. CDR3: CASSSTGRWETQYF. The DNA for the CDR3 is TGTGCCAGCAGCTCGACAGGGAGGTGGGAGACCCAGTACTTC.

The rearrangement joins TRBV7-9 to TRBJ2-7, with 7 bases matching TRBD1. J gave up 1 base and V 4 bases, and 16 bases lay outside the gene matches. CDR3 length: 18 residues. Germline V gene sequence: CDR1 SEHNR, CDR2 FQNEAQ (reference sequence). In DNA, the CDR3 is TGTGCCAGCAGCTCATTACCCGAGGGACAGAGCCTTTCCTACGAGCAGTACTTC. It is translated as CASSSLPEGQSLSYEQYF.

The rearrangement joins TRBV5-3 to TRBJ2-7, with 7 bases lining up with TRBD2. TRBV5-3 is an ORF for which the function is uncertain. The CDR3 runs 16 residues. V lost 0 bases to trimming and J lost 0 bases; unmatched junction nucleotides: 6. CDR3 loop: CARSLGVGGCSYEQYF. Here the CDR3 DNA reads TGTGCCAGAAGCTTGGGAGTCGGGGGGTGCTCCTACGAGCAGTACTTC.

CDR3 protein: CASRLAGEGNEQFF. CDR3 nucleotides: TGTGCCAGCAGGCTAGCGGGAGAGGGCAATGAGCAGTTCTTC. The J gene is TRBJ2-1, the V gene TRBV21-1; the table's D call of TRBD2 was not tested on the DNA. TRBV21-1 is flagged as a pseudogene. This CDR3 has 14 residues.